Each of the 15 T cell receptor beta chains below was sequenced from the same sample in a study of shared clonotypes between healthy human individuals. Produced via immunoSEQ multiplex PCR; TCRdb's table is partial and in-frame only. The sample gives about 1.4 million clones, around 97% of which show up once; 1.2% is in the top ten. Sequencing input: naive CD4+ T cells sorted from blood. Subset here: CD45RA+ positively selected. Receptors originate from a young man in good health.

This clone occurred once. The J gene is TRBJ2-1, the V gene TRBV7-9, with TRBD2 matching over 7 bases. CDR1 SEHNR and CDR2 FQNEAQ come from the germline V gene (reference sequence). V shed 1 base and J 7 bases; nucleotides not matched to a gene: 7. CDR3 size: 15 residues. CDR3 loop: CASSLGLSGLNEQFF. The CDR3, as DNA: TGTGCCAGCAGCTTAGGACTCTCGGGACTAAATGAGCAGTTCTTC.

The chain is built from TRBV7-9 and TRBJ2-3, with D perhaps TRBD2 (5 bases). CDR3 size: 15 residues. Trimming stripped 1 base from V and 5 bases from J, with 13 bases between. Germline V CDR1 and CDR2: SEHNR, FQNEAQ (reference sequence). CDR3 coding DNA: TGTGCCAGCAGCTTAGGATCTAGCAGTGGAGATACGCAGTATTTT. This codes for CASSLGSSSGDTQYF.

V usage is TRBV19 and J usage is TRBJ2-7, with D possibly being TRBD2 (6 bases). V was cut by 5 bases and J by 1 base, with 12 bases left in between. The CDR3 runs 14 residues. The germline V gene has CDR1 LNHDA and CDR2 SQIVND (reference sequence). In nucleotides, the CDR3 is TGTGCCAGTAGTTTTCGGGAGCGATCCTACGAGCAGTACTTC. This gives the protein CASSFRERSYEQYF.

The genes are TRBV2 and TRBJ2-7; D not certain. The V gene's germline CDR1 is SNHLY and CDR2 FYNNEI. This CDR3 is built from 14 residues. The germline V and J ends were trimmed by 8 bases and 3 bases, with 17 bases remaining between them. The CDR3 sequence is CASGKGRSFYEQYF. The CDR3 nucleotides read TGTGCCAGCGGAAAGGGCAGAAGCTTCTACGAGCAGTACTTC.

DNA of the CDR3: TGTGCCAGCAGCCCGGGGGGGGCGAGGGAGCAGTACTTC. Residues: CASSPGGAREQYF. The chain joins TRBV7-9 to TRBJ2-7; 8 nucleotides align to TRBD2. J lost 7 bases, V lost 5 bases, and 7 bases had no gene match. CDR3 length: 13 amino acids. The germline V gene has CDR1 SEHNR and CDR2 FQNEAQ (reference sequence).

On this clone: This sample includes further DNA sequences coding for the same CDR3. The J gene is TRBJ2-7, the V gene TRBV18; 11 nucleotides agree with TRBD1. With 3 bases clipped from V and 7 bases from J, the junction kept 5 bases outside the gene matches. The CDR3 runs to 14 residues. Germline values: CDR1 KGHSH, CDR2 LQKENI. The CDR3 DNA follows: TGTGCCAGCTCACCCGGACAGGGGGCGGGGGAGCAGTACTTC. Amino acids: CASSPGQGAGEQYF.

This rearrangement joins TRBV10-3 to TRBJ2-3, with 9 bases fitting TRBD2. Per germline, CDR1 ENHRY and CDR2 SYGVKD. The ends lost 4 bases at V and 2 bases at J; junction bases unmatched: 7. The CDR3 totals 16 residues. DNA for the CDR3: TGTGCCATCAGTGGGACCTGGACTAGCGTCACAGATACGCAGTATTTT. Protein product: CAISGTWTSVTDTQYF.

J is TRBJ2-2 and V is TRBV7-2; no clear D gene. The CDR3 length is 14 residues. CDR1 SGHTA and CDR2 FQGNSA come from the germline V gene. Trimming shortened V by 3 bases and J by 1 base, and 6 bases separated the two germline ends. The CDR3 sequence: CASSFAGNTGELFF. In DNA form, the CDR3 reads TGTGCCAGCAGCTTTGCAGGGAACACCGGGGAGCTGTTTTTT.

V gene TRBV10-3 combines with J gene TRBJ1-4; D gene ambiguous. This CDR3 spans 15 amino acids. Trimming left V 6 bases short and J 0 bases short, with 11 bases between. In germline, CDR1 is ENHRY, CDR2 SYGVKD. The CDR3 loop reads CAISDDGATNEKLFF. CDR3 sequence (DNA): TGTGCCATCAGCGATGACGGAGCAACTAATGAAAAACTGTTTTTT.

V gene TRBV5-1 combines with J gene TRBJ2-1, with a tentative D call TRBD1 (6 bases). The CDR3 covers 15 residues. V lost 5 bases, J lost 0 bases, and 12 bases lay in between. Germline-derived CDR1 and CDR2 are SGHRS and YFSETQ. The CDR3 DNA follows: TGCGCCAGCAGTCTGGACAGTATCTCCTACAATGAGCAGTTCTTC. This codes for CASSLDSISYNEQFF. The full variable domain, completed using reference TRBV5-1 and TRBJ2-1, is KAGVTQTPRYLIKTRGQQVTLSCSPISGHRSVSWYQQTPGQGLQFLFEYFSETQRNKGNFPGRFSGRQFSNSRSEMNVSTLELGDSALYLCASSLDSISYNEQFFGPGTRLTVL.

The V gene is TRBV7-2, the J gene TRBJ2-7, with D unclear. This CDR3 has 12 residues. Germline V gene sequence: CDR1 SGHTA, CDR2 FQGNSA. V shed 3 bases and J shed 8 bases, with 11 bases lying between them. The CDR3: CASSFPPSKQYF. The CDR3 region has the DNA TGTGCCAGCAGCTTCCCCCCTTCCAAGCAGTACTTC.

J is TRBJ2-5 and V is TRBV30, with 9 bases lining up with TRBD2. The CDR3 extends over 16 amino acids. Germline trimming cut 4 bases from V and 0 bases from J; bases unmatched to any gene: 9. Germline lookup yields CDR1 GTSNPN and CDR2 SVGIG (reference sequence). The CDR3 DNA sequence: TGTGCCTGGAAGGGCCTAGCGGGGAGGAACCAAGAGACCCAGTACTTC. It codes for CAWKGLAGRNQETQYF.

The chain uses TRBV6-1 and TRBJ1-2; D remains ambiguous. CDR3 length: 14 residues. Trimming stripped 2 bases from V and 8 bases from J, with 15 bases between. Germline CDR1 reads MNHNS; CDR2 reads SASEGT. CDR3 region: CASSESGRVKGYTF. CDR3 nucleotides: TGTGCCAGCAGTGAAAGTGGAAGGGTCAAGGGCTACACCTTC.

The chain combines TRBV6-6 with TRBJ2-5; a possible D gene is TRBD2 (6 bases). Germline CDR1 is MNHNY and CDR2 is SVGAGI (reference sequence). V gave up 6 bases and J gave up 2 bases, with 16 bases separating them. This CDR3 has 15 residues. CDR3 sequence (DNA): TGTGCCAGCAGCCCTACACGGGACTCGCAAGAGACCCAGTACTTC. Its translation: CASSPTRDSQETQYF.

This chain connects TRBV10-1 to TRBJ2-5; 7 bases map to TRBD2. This CDR3 is built from 13 residues. CDR1 and CDR2 from the germline V gene are WNHNN and SYGVQD (reference sequence). V was pared by 3 bases and J by 7 bases, with 5 bases of the junction left unmatched. The CDR3 DNA follows: TGCGCCAGCAGTGAACTAGCGCCGGGGACCCAGTACTTC. Translation gives CASSELAPGTQYF.